The 27 T cell receptor beta chains given below trace back to one sample, sequenced in a study of T cell responses to AZD1222 COVID-19 vaccine (dated by TCRdb to the early 2020s). Interpreted using the paper, the time point label stands for: about 28 days (+/-7) after the second vaccine dose. Library preparation used the immunoSEQ multiplex PCR assay. Here the immuneACCESS table is served through TCRdb, limited to in-frame sequences with V and J called. Missing clones are a known gap in these copies; in checked studies unresolved V genes cover under half, and the rest lacks a known reason. Here the sample has roughly 150,000 clones; around 90% occur a single time. Of the sample, 1.5% to 2% is held by the ten largest clones. The sequenced sample was peripheral blood, obtained 28 days after the second AZD1222 dose. These receptor sequences come from an adult who received the AZD1222 COVID-19 vaccine.

The gene calls are TRBV30 and TRBJ2-1; 8 nucleotides agree with TRBD2. In germline, CDR1 is GTSNPN, CDR2 SVGIG (reference sequence). J gave up 5 bases and V 3 bases, and 6 bases lay outside the gene matches. This CDR3 is 14 amino acids long. The CDR3 DNA sequence: TGTGCCTGGAGCGGGGGGGCCCCCAACAATGAGCAGTTCTTC. This gives the protein CAWSGGAPNNEQFF.

This chain connects TRBV7-2 to TRBJ2-3; no firm D call. The germline V gene has CDR1 SGHTA and CDR2 FQGNSA. The germline V and J ends were trimmed by 8 bases and 2 bases, with 17 bases remaining between them. CDR3 size: 15 residues. The CDR3 region is CASGSPRPSTDTQYF. The CDR3 nucleotides read TGTGCCAGCGGCTCACCTAGGCCTTCCACAGATACGCAGTATTTT. The entire variable domain, with the rest obtained from reference TRBV7-2 and TRBJ2-3, is as follows: GAGVSQSPSNKVTEKGKDVELRCDPISGHTALYWYRQSLGQGLEFLIYFQGNSAPDKSGLPSDRFSAERTGGSVSTLTIQRTQQEDSAVYLCASGSPRPSTDTQYFGPGTRLTVL.

J is TRBJ1-2 and V is TRBV6-5; unclear D gene. CDR1 and CDR2 (germline): MNHEY, SVGAGI. CDR3 length: 11 residues. V lost 8 bases and J lost 7, with 11 bases in between. The CDR3 reads CASGKLGGYTF. CDR3 in DNA: TGTGCCAGCGGAAAGTTGGGTGGCTACACCTTC.

The CDR3 reads CASSPGRRYEQYV. The CDR3 DNA is TGTGCCAGCAGCCCGGGTCGTCGTTACGAGCAGTACGTC. This chain uses TRBV6-5 with TRBJ2-7, with no clear D. CDR1 MNHEY and CDR2 SVGAGI come from the germline V gene. The CDR3 contains 13 residues. V gave up 6 bases and J gave up 4 bases, with 13 bases separating them.

The J gene is TRBJ2-1, the V gene TRBV30, with D uncertain. The CDR3 is 12 amino acids. Germline CDR1 and CDR2: GTSNPN and SVGIG (reference sequence). V was cut by 2 bases and J by 4 bases, with 6 bases left in between. CDR3 in DNA: TGTGCCTGGAGTTTCAGTTACAATGAGCAGTTCTTC. It is translated as CAWSFSYNEQFF.

V is TRBV7-3 and J is TRBJ2-2, with 8 bases matching TRBD2. After removal of 5 bases from V and 5 bases from J, the junction contained 10 bases not matched to a gene. The CDR3 totals 16 residues. CDR1 is SGHTA and CDR2 is FQGTGA in the germline V gene. This chain's CDR3 is CASSISGGPGTGELFF. The CDR3 coding sequence is TGTGCCAGCAGCATTTCGGGAGGGCCGGGAACCGGGGAGCTGTTTTTT.

This rearrangement joins TRBV10-3 to TRBJ2-5; tentatively, D is TRBD2 (5 bases). Trimming cost V 4 bases and J 5 bases, with 11 bases left between them. CDR1 ENHRY and CDR2 SYGVKD come from the germline V gene. The CDR3 has 13 amino acids. In DNA form, the CDR3 reads TGTGCCATCAGTGCGGGAAGGCGGGAGACCCAGTACTTC. It translates to CAISAGRRETQYF.

The chain joins TRBV10-1 to TRBJ1-1, with 7 bases fitting TRBD1. The junction had 2 bases not matched to a gene; V was cut back by 3 bases and J by 1 base. The CDR3 totals 14 residues. Germline CDR1 and CDR2: WNHNN and SYGVQD (reference sequence). The CDR3 DNA is TGCGCCAGCAGTGACGGGACAGCGAACACTGAAGCTTTCTTT. This gives the protein CASSDGTANTEAFF.

The chain is built from TRBV5-4 and TRBJ1-6; tentatively, D is TRBD1 (5 bases). V was pared by 4 bases and J by 7 bases, with 18 bases between. Looked up from germline, CDR1 is SGHNT and CDR2 is YYREEE (reference sequence). CDR3 length: 16 residues. The CDR3 DNA follows: TGTGCCAGCAGCAGCCTTGGGAGGGGCCGCAATTCACCCCTCCACTTT. Amino acid sequence: CASSSLGRGRNSPLHF.

J is TRBJ1-1 and V is TRBV18, with D possibly being TRBD1 (6 bases). The germline V gene has CDR1 KGHSH and CDR2 LQKENI. This CDR3 is 15 amino acids long. Between the trimmed V and J ends, which lost 0 bases and 4 bases, there was a span of 12 bases. The CDR3 DNA reads TGTGCCAGCTCACCACCGGGGGGGGCTGGCACTGAAGCTTTCTTT. Encoded protein: CASSPPGGAGTEAFF.

The V gene is TRBV7-2, the J gene TRBJ1-6; D perhaps matches TRBD1 (5 bases). This CDR3 contains 15 residues. CDR1 SGHTA and CDR2 FQGNSA come from the germline V gene. Trimming took 5 bases from V and 6 from J, leaving 14 bases between them. For the CDR3, the DNA is TGTGCCAGCAGCCCCCGGGACGTTTTTAATTCACCCCTCCACTTT. Amino acid sequence: CASSPRDVFNSPLHF.

The chain is built from TRBV30 and TRBJ1-4, with 9 bases identical to TRBD1. The germline gives CDR1 GTSNPN, CDR2 SVGIG (reference sequence). The ends lost 3 bases at V and 4 bases at J; junction bases unmatched: 6. The CDR3 is 15 amino acids. Written as DNA, the CDR3 is TGTGCCTGGAGGGAACAGGGGGCTATTAATGAAAAACTGTTTTTT. Its protein is CAWREQGAINEKLFF. The entire variable domain, with the rest obtained from reference TRBV30 and TRBJ1-4, is as follows: SQTIHQWPATLVQPVGSPLSLECTVEGTSNPNLYWYRQAAGRGLQLLFYSVGIGQISSEVPQNLSASRPQDRQFILSSKKLLLSDSGFYLCAWREQGAINEKLFFGSGTQLSVL.

The rearrangement joins TRBV5-1 to TRBJ2-3, with 10 bases lining up with TRBD1. Trimming at V came to 3 bases and at J to 5 bases, leaving 6 bases not matched to a gene. CDR1 is SGHRS and CDR2 is YFSETQ in the germline V gene. The length of the CDR3 is 15 residues. CDR3 region: CASSSDRGVGDTQYF. CDR3 DNA: TGCGCCAGCAGCTCGGACAGGGGGGTGGGAGATACGCAGTATTTT.

This sequence joins TRBV25-1 and TRBJ1-5; 7 bases map to TRBD1. Germline V gene sequence: CDR1 MGHDK, CDR2 SYGVNS. J lost 6 bases, V lost 5 bases, and 4 bases had no gene match. This CDR3 has 13 amino acids. Written as DNA, the CDR3 is TGTGCCAGCAGTCGAGGGGGCGGTCAGCCCCAGCATTTT. The encoded protein is CASSRGGGQPQHF.

V and J are TRBV18 and TRBJ1-1; 9 bases are shared with TRBD1. This CDR3 is 17 amino acids long. Trimming removed 3 bases from V and 0 bases from J; junction bases left unmatched: 8. Germline lookup yields CDR1 KGHSH and CDR2 LQKENI. The CDR3 DNA reads TGTGCCAGCTCACCGCAAAGGACAGGGGCTCTGAACACTGAAGCTTTCTTT. Translated, it gives CASSPQRTGALNTEAFF.

This sequence joins TRBV28 and TRBJ2-1, with 9 bases aligning to TRBD2. This CDR3 comprises 15 residues. Germline V gene sequence: CDR1 MDHEN, CDR2 SYDVKM. The trim removed 5 bases at V and 7 bases at J, leaving 9 bases unmatched. For the CDR3, the DNA is TGTGCCAGCAGTGTAGCGGGAGTGCAATGGAATGAGCAGTTCTTC. Translated: CASSVAGVQWNEQFF.

The J gene is TRBJ2-1, the V gene TRBV30; 11 bases align to TRBD2. Losses at the gene ends were 0 bases for V and 9 bases for J; bases not matched to a gene: 1. This CDR3 has 13 amino acids. The germline V gene has CDR1 GTSNPN and CDR2 SVGIG (reference sequence). The CDR3 loop reads CAWSVLAGAEQFF. DNA for the CDR3: TGTGCCTGGAGTGTACTAGCGGGGGCTGAGCAGTTCTTC. Full variable domain (outside the CDR3, taken from reference TRBV30 and TRBJ2-1): SQTIHQWPATLVQPVGSPLSLECTVEGTSNPNLYWYRQAAGRGLQLLFYSVGIGQISSEVPQNLSASRPQDRQFILSSKKLLLSDSGFYLCAWSVLAGAEQFFGPGTRLTVL.

This CDR3 is CASSLSGAGWSPLHF. The CDR3 DNA reads TGTGCCAGCAGTTTATCTGGGGCTGGGTGGTCACCCCTCCACTTT. The rearrangement joins TRBV27 to TRBJ1-6; a possible D gene is TRBD1 (5 bases). CDR1 is MNHEY, CDR2 SMNVEV, per germline (reference sequence). The CDR3 is 15 amino acids. The V gene lost 0 bases and the J gene lost 10 bases, with 13 bases spanning the gap.

This rearrangement joins TRBV16 to TRBJ2-7; D is undetermined. CDR3 length: 13 amino acids. Germline CDR1 and CDR2: KGHSY and FQNENV. Trimming removed 6 bases from V and 3 bases from J, with 12 bases in between. CDR3 in DNA: TGTGCCAGCAGTCAAGCCTGGATCTACGAGCAGTACTTC. Its translation is CASSQAWIYEQYF.

This chain uses TRBV19 with TRBJ1-6; D gene unclear. V gave up 2 bases and J gave up 7 bases, with 12 bases separating them. This CDR3 spans 15 amino acids. The germline V gene has CDR1 LNHDA and CDR2 SQIVND (reference sequence). The DNA for the CDR3 is TGTGCCAGTAGTATAACAGCCAGCAAAAATTCACCCCTCCACTTT. This sequence encodes CASSITASKNSPLHF.

This clone has only a few counts. The chain employs TRBV10-1 and TRBJ2-1, with D possibly TRBD2 on 5 matching bases. Germline V lookup: CDR1 WNHNN, CDR2 SYGVQD (reference sequence). V lost 4 bases to trimming and J lost 4 bases, with 11 bases between them. The CDR3 sequence is 14 residues long. The chain's CDR3 is CASSAVSGYNEQFF. Written as DNA, the CDR3 is TGCGCCAGCAGTGCGGTTTCGGGGTACAATGAGCAGTTCTTC.

The V gene is TRBV2, the J gene TRBJ2-1, with D unclear. Germline V CDR1 and CDR2: SNHLY, FYNNEI. The CDR3 is 15 amino acids. Between the trimmed V and J ends, which lost 5 bases and 2 bases, there was a span of 13 bases. This CDR3 is CASSRWGTTYNEQFF. Here the CDR3 DNA reads TGTGCCAGCAGTCGTTGGGGTACCACCTACAATGAGCAGTTCTTC.

V is TRBV6-5 and J is TRBJ1-4; perhaps TRBD1 as D (5 bases). The CDR3 consists of 15 residues. V was shortened by 2 bases and J by 8 bases, with 15 bases between the two germline ends. Germline V gene data show CDR1 as MNHEY and CDR2 as SVGAGI. The CDR3 DNA reads TGTGCCAGCAGTTACCAGGGACTACGGGTCGAAAAACTGTTTTTT. Translation: CASSYQGLRVEKLFF.

V usage is TRBV28 and J usage is TRBJ2-1; 14 bases are a match to TRBD2. CDR3 length equals 20 residues. Germline-derived CDR1 and CDR2 are MDHEN and SYDVKM. V lost 3 bases, J lost 6 bases, and 16 bases stayed unmatched. CDR3 amino acids: CASSFYHATSGGAVSNEQFF. The CDR3 bases are TGTGCCAGCAGTTTTTATCATGCGACTAGCGGGGGGGCGGTCTCCAATGAGCAGTTCTTC.

The chain links TRBV2 to TRBJ2-1, with D possibly called TRBD1 or TRBD2 (5 bases each). The V gene's germline CDR1 is SNHLY and CDR2 FYNNEI. The CDR3 is 15 amino acids. The V gene lost 3 bases and the J gene lost 0 bases, with 9 bases spanning the gap. The CDR3 DNA follows: TGTGCCAGCAGTGATTGGGGGAGCTCCTACAATGAGCAGTTCTTC. Translating it yields CASSDWGSSYNEQFF.

This clone has a single count. The rearrangement links TRBV14 to TRBJ1-2; 7 bases map to TRBD1. The J segment lost 6 bases and the V segment lost 3 bases, leaving 10 bases of the junction unmatched. Germline loops: CDR1 SGHDN, CDR2 FVKESK. This CDR3 is 15 amino acids long. CDR3 bases: TGTGCCAGCAGCCATGGGACAGTTAGTCTGGATGGCTACACCTTC. Protein product: CASSHGTVSLDGYTF.

The chain employs TRBV7-9 and TRBJ2-1; 7 bases are shared with TRBD2. The CDR3 extends over 16 amino acids. The germline V gene has CDR1 SEHNR and CDR2 FQNEAQ (reference sequence). V shed 5 bases, J shed 6 bases, and the junction held 13 bases outside the gene matches. CDR3 coding DNA: TGTGCCAGCAGCCCACTGGGCGGGGGATTGGTCAATGAGCAGTTCTTC. It specifies CASSPLGGGLVNEQFF.